This T cell receptor (beta chain) stems from a study of chemoradiotherapy in HPV16-positive cancers. Trimming took 5 bases from V and 4 from J; bases not matched to a gene: 5. In germline, CDR1 is LNHDA, CDR2 SQIVND (reference sequence). CDR3 length: 13 amino acids. The repertoire was sequenced with immunoSEQ multiplex PCR; TCRdb's copy has only in-frame clones and lacks some. The data hold several thousand clones, with 74% observed a single time. The sequenced sample was tumor tissue, obtained from a patient who underwent chemoradiotherapy. The source of this sequence is a human donor with HPV-associated anogenital cancer. The chain joins TRBV19 to TRBJ2-7; TRBD1 matches at 7 bases. The CDR3 DNA reads TGTGCCAGTAGTCGGGACAGAAAGTACGAGCAGTACTTC. Residues: CASSRDRKYEQYF.